Listed here is a single TCR beta chain. Germline V CDR1 and CDR2: MNHEY, SVGAGI. The germline V and J ends were trimmed by 6 bases and 4 bases, with 17 bases remaining between them. The CDR3 loop spans 15 amino acids. The data were taken from a study of blood T cell repertoires in COVID-19. The wider study: Specimens from acute and convalescent COVID-19 originated in the United States, Italy and Spain. T cells, B-cell-depleted T cells, or PBMCs supplied cDNA or gDNA.

The authors' processing: Estimated nucleated cell counts came from reference gene primer amplification. Repertoires were generated with immunoSEQ multiplex PCR, while TCRdb's copy carries only in-frame clones and drops some. V and J calls and clone size follow that table, whereas D and trimming were derived from the DNA. The table has some 150,000 clones, about 85% seen once. This clonotype was sampled from a woman between 40 and 55 years old with active or convalescent COVID-19. The chain combines TRBV6-5 with TRBJ2-3; perhaps TRBD2 as D (6 bases). What was sequenced was peripheral blood. CDR3 in amino acids: CASSRGTGRADTQYF. In DNA form, the CDR3 reads TGTGCCAGCAGCCGCGGGACGGGTCGGGCAGATACGCAGTATTTT.